These 13 T cell receptor beta chains share one sample of origin, sequenced in a study of early T cells in non-severe SARS-CoV-2 infection. Via MiXCR, TCRdb re-called the 5' RACE reads, giving one row per CDR3 protein. The table has around 78,000 distinct CDR3 sequences, roughly a tenth seen once; the top ten hold less than 10%. The sample in question was whole blood, obtained at baseline. These receptors were obtained from an adult who was a healthcare worker with PCR-confirmed SARS-CoV-2 infection or an uninfected control (not recorded which).

This clonotype was observed a few times. The chain employs TRBV10-3 and TRBJ2-7; 12 nucleotides line up with TRBD2. The trim removed 5 bases at V and 5 bases at J, leaving 16 bases unmatched. The CDR3 totals 18 residues. The germline V gene has CDR1 ENHRY and CDR2 SYGVKD. The CDR3: CAISPPRLAGGPVNEQYF. The CDR3 DNA sequence: TGTGCCATCAGTCCCCCTCGTCTAGCGGGGGGGCCGGTCAACGAGCAGTACTTC.

This clonotype has only a few counts. The J gene is TRBJ1-1, the V gene TRBV29-1; TRBD1 aligns across 9 bases. The junction had 6 bases not matched to a gene; V was cut back by 7 bases and J by 0 bases. The CDR3 sequence is 14 residues long. Germline assignment: CDR1 SQVTM and CDR2 ANQGSEA. The CDR3 bases are TGCAGCGCTACGACAGGGGGACTGAACACTGAAGCTTTCTTT. It encodes CSATTGGLNTEAFF.

The CDR3 DNA is TGCGCCAGCAGCTTGGTCCGGGGCGAGCAGTACTTC. Translated, it gives CASSLVRGEQYF. The chain recombines TRBV5-1 with TRBJ2-7, with a weak D call TRBD2 (5 bases). Between the trimmed V and J ends, which lost 0 bases and 6 bases, there was a span of 7 bases. Germline CDR1 reads SGHRS; CDR2 reads YFSETQ. There are 12 residues in the CDR3.

This clonotype appeared a few times. The chain links TRBV6-5 to TRBJ2-3; weak D call: TRBD1 (6 bases). The germline CDR1 and CDR2 sequences are MNHEY and SVGAGI. V was shortened by 6 bases and J by 2 bases, with 18 bases between the two germline ends. The CDR3 is 16 amino acids. The CDR3 region is CASRRPYRAVTDTQYF. The CDR3 DNA is TGTGCCAGCAGGCGACCTTACAGGGCCGTCACAGATACGCAGTATTTT.

This clonotype was detected many times. The V and J genes are TRBV9 and TRBJ2-2; a possible D gene is TRBD1 (6 bases). Looked up from germline, CDR1 is SGDLS and CDR2 is YYNGEE. Trimming took 0 bases from V and 4 from J, leaving 13 bases between them. CDR3 length equals 16 residues. The CDR3 DNA reads as TGTGCCAGCAGCGTAGTTGACAGGAAAGGCACCGGGGAGCTGTTTTTT. This encodes CASSVVDRKGTGELFF.

There are a few counts of this clonotype. This chain uses TRBV5-6 with TRBJ2-5; tentative D call: TRBD2 (5 bases). V gave up 3 bases and J gave up 1 base, with 16 bases separating them. The length of the CDR3 is 16 residues. Germline CDR1 SGHDT, CDR2 YYEEEE. The CDR3 DNA reads TGTGCCAGCAGCTCAAACGGGGTAGGGCCCCAAGAGACCCAGTACTTC. This sequence encodes CASSSNGVGPQETQYF.

Ten or more counts support this clonotype. The chain joins TRBV19 to TRBJ1-2, with 9 bases lining up with TRBD1. J was trimmed by 6 bases and V by 6 bases; bases with no gene match: 8. There are 14 residues in the CDR3. Germline loops: CDR1 LNHDA, CDR2 SQIVND (reference sequence). Here the CDR3 reads CASRPGQGRDGYTF. Written as DNA, the CDR3 is TGTGCCAGTAGGCCGGGACAGGGTCGGGATGGCTACACCTTC. Together with reference TRBV19 and TRBJ1-2, the CDR3 gives the full variable domain: DGGITQSPKYLFRKEGQNVTLSCEQNLNHDAMYWYRQDPGQGLRLIYYSQIVNDFQKGDIAEGYSVSREKKESFPLTVTSAQKNPTAFYLCASRPGQGRDGYTFGSGTRLTVV.

The rearrangement links TRBV4-3 to TRBJ1-4; the D gene is possibly TRBD1 (6 bases). Deletions cut 0 bases from V and 1 base from J, with 9 bases between. CDR3 length: 16 residues. Germline loops: CDR1 LGHNA, CDR2 YSLEER. The CDR3 is CASSQDGRGTNEKLFF. DNA of the CDR3: TGCGCCAGCAGCCAAGACGGCAGGGGAACTAATGAAAAACTGTTTTTT.

This clonotype came up many times. CDR3 DNA sequence: TGTGCCAGCTCACCGAGGGCGGGGTACAGCGAGCAGTACTTC. Its translation: CASSPRAGYSEQYF. V is TRBV18 and J is TRBJ2-7; tentatively, D is TRBD2 (6 bases). Trimming stripped 3 bases from V and 6 bases from J, with 15 bases between. Germline V gives CDR1 KGHSH, CDR2 LQKENI. This CDR3 has 14 amino acids.

This clonotype was seen repeatedly, ten times or more. The chain joins TRBV18 to TRBJ2-7; D perhaps matches TRBD2 (7 bases). Looked up from germline, CDR1 is KGHSH and CDR2 is LQKENI. V was cut by 5 bases and J by 6 bases, with 14 bases left in between. This CDR3 contains 13 residues. CDR3 amino acids: CASSNQGGGEQYF. The CDR3 DNA reads TGTGCCAGCTCAAACCAGGGAGGGGGCGAGCAGTACTTC. The full variable domain, in which reference TRBV18 and TRBJ2-7 provide the parts outside the CDR3, is NAGVMQNPRHLVRRRGQEARLRCSPMKGHSHVYWYRQLPEEGLKFMVYLQKENIIDESGMPKERFSAEFPKEGPSILRIQQVVRGDSAAYFCASSNQGGGEQYFGPGTRLTVT.

This clonotype was found many times. The chain has TRBV20-1 and TRBJ2-7, with D perhaps matching TRBD2 (6 bases). V was trimmed by 6 bases and J by 2 bases, leaving 11 bases between them. Germline V gene sequence: CDR1 DFQATT, CDR2 SNEGSKA (reference sequence). This CDR3 is 12 amino acids long. The CDR3 here is CSAGTRAYEQYF. The CDR3 nucleotides are TGCAGTGCCGGGACTCGCGCCTACGAGCAGTACTTC.

There are many counts of this clonotype. The chain uses TRBV20-1 and TRBJ2-7; TRBD1 agrees at 9 bases. Germline assignment: CDR1 DFQATT and CDR2 SNEGSKA (reference sequence). There are 15 residues in the CDR3. J was trimmed by 3 bases and V by 5 bases; bases with no gene match: 11. In nucleotides, the CDR3 is TGCAGTGCTCAAAGCCCGGGACAGGGTGGCTACGAGCAGTACTTC. It yields the protein CSAQSPGQGGYEQYF.

The rearrangement links TRBV4-2 to TRBJ1-1; D unresolved. Germline CDR1 LGHNA, CDR2 YNFKEQ. The CDR3 length is 17 residues. V dropped 0 bases and J dropped 2 bases, with 16 bases sitting between them. The CDR3: CASSQDLVGIINTEAFF. As DNA, the CDR3 is TGTGCCAGCAGCCAAGATTTAGTTGGGATCATAAACACTGAAGCTTTCTTT.